This TCR beta chain was found in a study of low-dose radiotherapy and immunotherapy resistance in tumors (dated by TCRdb to 2021 to 2024). For context, the study as a whole: In Cohort 1, 0.5 Gy per fraction was delivered every 2 weeks, and a total PTV dose of 6.5 Gy was prescribed. Cohort 2 received 1 Gy per fraction every two weeks, with a total of 13 Gy over 26 weeks. Patients were given nivolumab as a 240 mg flat dose every two weeks and ipilimumab at 1 mg/kg every six weeks, with both drugs delivered intravenously. Cyclophosphamide 200 mg/m2 was administered intravenously every two weeks, one day before each radiation and immunotherapy administration. Patients took aspirin 300 mg orally once daily for four cycles, starting on cycle 1 day 1. To make first-strand cDNA, Superscript III was used along with a set of TRAV- and TRBV-specific primers so that both the TCRalpha and TCRbeta chains were covered. The trial did not randomize participants into treatment groups. Eight patients were included in the translational analysis, namely three from the first dose cohort plus the first five from the second dose cohort.

V is clipped by 6 bases and J by 3 bases, and the sequence between their germline boundaries is 15 bases long. From cysteine to phenylalanine, the CDR3 is 14 amino acids long. The retained sequence is limited to the CDR3, 42 bases, with the frame set at the first base. Reading the germline V gene gives CDR1 ENHRY and CDR2 SYGVKD. Comment on this clonotype: Its cognate antigen has yet to be identified. Per-base quality was not reported, and no clone a single base away is much larger than it.

Sequencer: Illumina HiSeq 2500. TCRs were amplified for about 20 PCR cycles with Phusion, using a constant-region primer paired with the adapter attached to the V primers. Isolated mRNA was amplified with the MessageAmp II aRNA Amplification Kit, using a roughly 17-hour in vitro transcription at 37°C. The Dynabeads mRNA DIRECT Purification Kit was used to isolate mRNA for TCR sequencing. Indexed Illumina adapters were added in a second approximately 26-cycle Phusion PCR, and the resulting products were purified with AMPure XP beads. Per the source publication's procedure: Custom Perl scripts pooled TCR sequences encoding the same protein, removed out-of-frame sequences and computed each clonotype's abundance. TCR sequences supported by only a single read were excluded from analysis. Shannon entropy, Gini index, clonality, richness, and the frequency of TCRs shared between repertoires were included as repertoire metrics. TCRdb passed the public sequencing reads through fastp at Q25 and MiXCR, retaining productive beta sequences. For every CDR3 protein sequence, its rows merge into one entry that carries the most common genes and DNA. The authors' filters were not applied to this entry. The sample table lists 50,000 or so distinct CDR3 sequences, 33% of them with a count of one. The top ten constitute 8% to 10% of the sample.

This sample's time point label indicates: after trial treatment. The sample's treatment or condition label is to be understood as: LDRT plus nivolumab, ipilimumab, low-dose cyclophosphamide and aspirin (RACIN trial). The donors came from RACIN, which was a single-arm phase I dose-escalation trial that paired nivolumab and ipilimumab with aspirin, low-dose cyclophosphamide and low-dose radiotherapy. To be eligible, a patient needed to have an advanced solid tumor that was TIL-negative. Sample: PBMCs, taken after low-dose radiotherapy plus immunotherapy. This receptor chain uses TRBV10-3 and TRBJ2-7; the D segment may tentatively be TRBD1 or TRBD2, each giving 7 matched bases. The TCR comes from a male donor with rectosigmoid adenocarcinoma. The sequenced DNA: TGTGCCATCAGGGGGGAGGGACAGAACTACGAGCAGTACTTC. Its translation reads: CAIRGEGQNYEQYF.